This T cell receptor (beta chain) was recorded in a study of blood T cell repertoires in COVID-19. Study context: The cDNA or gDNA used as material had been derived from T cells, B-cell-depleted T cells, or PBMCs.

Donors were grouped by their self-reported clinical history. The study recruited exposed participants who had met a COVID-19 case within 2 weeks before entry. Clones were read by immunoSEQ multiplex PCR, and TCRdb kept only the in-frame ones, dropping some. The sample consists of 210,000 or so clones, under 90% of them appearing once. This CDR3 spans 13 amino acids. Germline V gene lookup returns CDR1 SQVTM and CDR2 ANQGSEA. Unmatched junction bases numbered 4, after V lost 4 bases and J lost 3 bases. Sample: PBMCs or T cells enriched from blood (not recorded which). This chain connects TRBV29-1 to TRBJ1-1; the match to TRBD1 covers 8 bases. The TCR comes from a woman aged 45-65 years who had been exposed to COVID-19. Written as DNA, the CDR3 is TGCAGCGTTGCGTCCAGGGGGCACACTGAAGCTTTCTTT. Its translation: CSVASRGHTEAFF.